The 2 T cell receptor beta chains below were found in one sample sequenced in a study of OX40 agonist ivuxolimab in advanced cancers. TCRdb's copy holds only in-frame clones and misses some; the assay was immunoSEQ multiplex PCR. The profile shows tens of thousands of clones, around 87% of them singletons. This specimen was CD4+ or CD8+ T cells sorted from blood, taken in a trial of the OX40 agonist ivuxolimab. All receptors derive from an adult with an advanced solid tumor such as melanoma, head and neck, liver or kidney cancer.

This clone was observed a few times. The V call is TRBV5-1, the J call TRBJ2-5; 13 bases map to TRBD2. The germline V gene encodes CDR1 SGHRS and CDR2 YFSETQ. With 0 bases clipped from V and 5 bases from J, the junction kept 7 bases outside the gene matches. The CDR3 contains 17 residues. Here the CDR3 reads CASSLARGLAGVETQYF. In nucleotides, the CDR3 is TGCGCCAGCAGCTTGGCGCGTGGACTAGCGGGGGTTGAGACCCAGTACTTC.

This chain joins TRBV2 and TRBJ1-2, with D possibly matching TRBD1 (6 bases). V was trimmed by 5 bases and J by 4 bases, leaving 14 bases between them. The CDR3 totals 14 residues. Germline CDR1 SNHLY, CDR2 FYNNEI. The CDR3 coding sequence is TGTGCCAGCAGTTTACGGACAGACCGCTATGGCTACACCTTC. It is translated as CASSLRTDRYGYTF.